Presented here are 27 T cell receptor beta chains from one specimen sequenced in a study of beta chain features in type 1 diabetes. Expressed TCRB transcripts were sequenced because the entire RNA isolate underwent reverse transcription. The data were produced by immunoSEQ multiplex PCR, yet TCRdb's version contains in-frame clones alone and is incomplete. The sample has about 370,000 clones; about 16% are singletons. Input material: naive CD4+ T cells from blood. All receptors come from a woman younger than 30 in good health.

The J gene is TRBJ2-1, the V gene TRBV7-3, with D possibly matching TRBD1 (6 bases). The CDR3 sequence is 13 residues long. The germline V gene encodes CDR1 SGHTA and CDR2 FQGTGA. Trimming stripped 4 bases from V and 4 bases from J, with 8 bases between. CDR3 sequence reads: CASSSQGYNEQFF. DNA of the CDR3: TGTGCCAGCAGCTCCCAGGGGTACAATGAGCAGTTCTTC. The variable domain in full, with the rest retrieved from reference TRBV7-3 and TRBJ2-1, is GAGVSQTPSNKVTEKGKYVELRCDPISGHTALYWYRQSLGQGPEFLIYFQGTGAADDSGLPNDRFFAVRPEGSVSTLKIQRTERGDSAVYLCASSSQGYNEQFFGPGTRLTVL.

The gene calls are TRBV7-2 and TRBJ2-7; D is ambiguous. Between the trimmed V and J ends, which lost 5 bases and 3 bases, there was a span of 14 bases. Germline CDR1 and CDR2: SGHTA and FQGNSA. The CDR3 totals 14 residues. The CDR3 nucleotides are TGTGCCAGCAGCCCCCAGTGGCCGAACTACGAGCAGTACTTC. It is translated as CASSPQWPNYEQYF.

This clone appeared a few times. The rearrangement links TRBV30 to TRBJ2-2, with TRBD1 matching over 9 bases. The CDR3 has 14 amino acids. Germline V CDR1 and CDR2: GTSNPN, SVGIG (reference sequence). CDR3 in amino acids: CAITGTGITGELFF. CDR3 bases: TGTGCGATAACCGGGACAGGGATCACCGGGGAGCTGTTTTTT.

This clone was seen a handful of times. The genes are TRBV5-1 and TRBJ2-2, with unresolved D. Trimming cost V 0 bases and J 8 bases, with 8 bases left between them. The germline gives CDR1 SGHRS, CDR2 YFSETQ. This CDR3 contains 13 residues. CDR3 sequence (DNA): TGCGCCAGCAGCTTGGGCGTATCGGGGGAGCTGTTTTTT. Protein product: CASSLGVSGELFF.

A few counts support this clone. This chain joins TRBV7-9 and TRBJ2-7; tentative D call: TRBD2 (5 bases). Trimming left V 0 bases short and J 0 bases short, with 15 bases between. The germline V gene encodes CDR1 SEHNR and CDR2 FQNEAQ (reference sequence). This CDR3 comprises 17 residues. Here the CDR3 reads CASSLAWDQRNSYEQYF. The CDR3 nucleotides are TGTGCCAGCAGCTTAGCCTGGGATCAGCGGAACTCCTACGAGCAGTACTTC. Full variable domain (missing parts from reference TRBV7-9 and TRBJ2-7): DTGVSQNPRHKITKRGQNVTFRCDPISEHNRLYWYRQTLGQGPEFLTYFQNEAQLEKSRLLSDRFSAERPKGSFSTLEIQRTEQGDSAMYLCASSLAWDQRNSYEQYFGPGTRLTVT.

This chain links TRBV27 with TRBJ2-1, with 10 bases identical to TRBD2. This CDR3 spans 18 amino acids. The V gene end was trimmed by 1 base and the J gene end by 1 base; junction bases not matched to a gene: 7. Germline V lookup: CDR1 MNHEY, CDR2 SMNVEV (reference sequence). Here the CDR3 reads CASSLYASGRSSYNEQFF. CDR3 nucleotide sequence: TGTGCCAGCAGTTTATATGCTAGCGGGAGATCTTCCTACAATGAGCAGTTCTTC.

A few counts support this clone. This rearrangement joins TRBV2 to TRBJ1-1; 7 bases are a match to TRBD1. V shed 4 bases and J 3 bases; nucleotides not matched to a gene: 5. Germline lookup yields CDR1 SNHLY and CDR2 FYNNEI. This CDR3 is 14 amino acids long. CDR3 sequence: CASSVRTGDTEAFF. The DNA of the CDR3 is TGTGCCAGCAGTGTCAGGACAGGAGACACTGAAGCTTTCTTT.

The chain joins TRBV6-5 to TRBJ2-4, with D tentatively TRBD1 (6 bases). V lost 7 bases, J lost 6 bases, and 16 bases lay in between. The CDR3 loop spans 14 amino acids. Germline lookup yields CDR1 MNHEY and CDR2 SVGAGI. The CDR3 loop reads CASNTRGSGNIQYF. CDR3 bases: TGTGCCAGCAACACTAGGGGGTCGGGAAACATTCAGTACTTC.

The rearrangement links TRBV25-1 to TRBJ2-1, with 10 bases that match TRBD1. V was clipped by 4 bases and J by 5 bases; unmatched bases: 8. Germline CDR1 reads MGHDK; CDR2 reads SYGVNS. The CDR3 has 16 amino acids. The CDR3 DNA is TGTGCCAGCAGTGGCACCGGGACAGGGGCGCACAATGAGCAGTTCTTC. Translated, it gives CASSGTGTGAHNEQFF.

CDR3 in amino acids: CASTESRSYEQYF. CDR3 sequence (DNA): TGTGCCAGCACCGAAAGCCGCTCCTACGAGCAGTACTTC. This chain connects TRBV2 to TRBJ2-7; unclear D gene. The CDR3 sequence is 13 residues long. The V gene's germline CDR1 is SNHLY and CDR2 FYNNEI. Trimming took 7 bases from V and 0 from J, leaving 10 bases between them.

This clone appeared a single time. The genes are TRBV18 and TRBJ2-1; TRBD2 aligns across 13 bases. The germline V gene encodes CDR1 KGHSH and CDR2 LQKENI. J lost 10 bases, V lost 3 bases, and 6 bases had no gene match. The CDR3 extends over 15 amino acids. The CDR3 reads CASSPGLAGVNEQFF. The CDR3 DNA reads TGTGCCAGCTCACCCGGACTAGCGGGAGTAAACGAGCAGTTCTTC. Full variable domain (missing parts from reference TRBV18 and TRBJ2-1): NAGVMQNPRHLVRRRGQEARLRCSPMKGHSHVYWYRQLPEEGLKFMVYLQKENIIDESGMPKERFSAEFPKEGPSILRIQQVVRGDSAAYFCASSPGLAGVNEQFFGPGTRLTVL.

This clone was picked up a small number of times. The chain has TRBV30 and TRBJ2-2; 9 bases fit TRBD2. The CDR3 is 14 amino acids. Germline V lookup: CDR1 GTSNPN, CDR2 SVGIG (reference sequence). V lost 4 bases to trimming and J lost 6 bases; unmatched junction nucleotides: 6. DNA for the CDR3: TGTGCCTGGAATCTAGCGGGATCACCCGGGGAGCTGTTTTTT. Translating it yields CAWNLAGSPGELFF.

This clone was detected a few times. The CDR3 bases are TGCAGCGTTACGGGACTAGACGTCTATAGGCAGTACTTC. This sequence encodes CSVTGLDVYRQYF. The chain recombines TRBV29-1 with TRBJ2-7; 8 nucleotides align to TRBD2. The CDR3 runs to 13 residues. In germline, CDR1 is SQVTM, CDR2 ANQGSEA. J was trimmed by 9 bases and V by 5 bases; bases with no gene match: 12.

This clone was counted only a few times. The rearrangement uses TRBV2 and TRBJ2-1; D not resolved. V gave up 4 bases and J gave up 4 bases, with 8 bases separating them. CDR1 and CDR2 (germline): SNHLY, FYNNEI. The CDR3 has 13 amino acids. This CDR3 is CASSAGFYNEQFF. CDR3 in DNA: TGTGCCAGCAGTGCAGGATTTTACAATGAGCAGTTCTTC. Full variable domain (remainder filled in from reference TRBV2 and TRBJ2-1): EPEVTQTPSHQVTQMGQEVILRCVPISNHLYFYWYRQILGQKVEFLVSFYNNEISEKSEIFDDQFSVERPDGSNFTLKIRSTKLEDSAMYFCASSAGFYNEQFFGPGTRLTVL.

A few counts support this clone. The rearrangement links TRBV7-9 to TRBJ1-2; a possible D gene is TRBD1 (6 bases). The CDR3 consists of 15 residues. V lost 7 bases to trimming and J lost 8 bases, with 23 bases between them. Germline V CDR1 and CDR2: SEHNR, FQNEAQ (reference sequence). The CDR3 nucleotides read TGTGCCAGCACCCAAACACAGGGAATCCTATTAGGCTACACCTTC. As protein: CASTQTQGILLGYTF.

The V call is TRBV29-1, the J call TRBJ2-3; no firm D call. Germline CDR1 is SQVTM and CDR2 is ANQGSEA. The V end lost 0 bases, the J end lost 0 bases, and 7 bases lay between the germline ends. This CDR3 region has 14 residues. CDR3 amino acids: CSVEERLSTDTQYF. The DNA of the CDR3 is TGCAGCGTTGAAGAGAGGTTGAGCACAGATACGCAGTATTTT.

This clone has a handful of counts. The chain joins TRBV11-2 to TRBJ2-3; 7 bases agree with TRBD2. V was clipped by 5 bases and J by 3 bases; unmatched bases: 11. Germline CDR1 and CDR2: SGHAT and FQNNGV. This CDR3 comprises 16 residues. In DNA form, the CDR3 reads TGTGCCAGCAGCCAGGTTTGGGGAGGGGATACAGATACGCAGTATTTT. Translating gives CASSQVWGGDTDTQYF.

This clone was counted between two and nine times. The V gene is TRBV29-1, the J gene TRBJ2-7, with 8 bases lining up with TRBD1. Trimming cost V 0 bases and J 5 bases; bases outside gene matches: 12. The CDR3 runs to 16 residues. Germline V gene data show CDR1 as SQVTM and CDR2 as ANQGSEA. The DNA for the CDR3 is TGCAGCGTTGAAGATCAAAGGGACAGGAGCTTCGACGAGCAGTACTTC. This gives the protein CSVEDQRDRSFDEQYF.

The genes are TRBV7-9 and TRBJ2-7; 8 bases align to TRBD1. The CDR3 totals 17 residues. CDR1 is SEHNR, CDR2 FQNEAQ, per germline (reference sequence). V lost 5 bases and J lost 2; bases outside the gene matches: 14. The CDR3 DNA reads TGTGCCAGCAGCCCAAAAGGCCGGACAGGGTGGACCTACGAGCAGTACTTC. Protein sequence: CASSPKGRTGWTYEQYF.

J is TRBJ2-1 and V is TRBV5-1; D possibly corresponds to TRBD1 (6 bases). Germline CDR1 and CDR2: SGHRS and YFSETQ. CDR3 size: 16 residues. V was trimmed by 4 bases and J by 0 bases, leaving 14 bases between them. CDR3 loop: CASSPSGARSYNEQFF. CDR3 bases: TGCGCCAGCAGCCCCTCAGGGGCGCGCTCCTACAATGAGCAGTTCTTC.

J is TRBJ1-5 and V is TRBV6-6, with 10 bases aligning to TRBD1. The CDR3 spans 15 residues. V lost 2 bases to trimming and J lost 4 bases; unmatched junction nucleotides: 2. The V gene's germline CDR1 is MNHNY and CDR2 SVGAGI (reference sequence). CDR3 loop: CASSYGTGVNQPQHF. The CDR3 DNA sequence: TGTGCCAGCAGTTACGGGACAGGGGTTAATCAGCCCCAGCATTTT.

This chain uses TRBV28 with TRBJ1-1; tentative D call: TRBD1 (6 bases). Deletions cut 2 bases from V and 4 bases from J, with 14 bases between. Germline values: CDR1 MDHEN, CDR2 SYDVKM. This CDR3 comprises 15 residues. The chain's CDR3 is CASSLDNRAGTEAFF. The CDR3 DNA follows: TGTGCCAGCAGTTTAGACAACAGGGCCGGCACTGAAGCTTTCTTT.

The CDR3 reads CASSQEESQVYEQYF. Written as DNA, the CDR3 is TGCGCCAGCAGCCAAGAGGAATCACAGGTATACGAGCAGTACTTC. The chain is built from TRBV4-3 and TRBJ2-7, with D maybe TRBD1 (5 bases). The germline CDR1 and CDR2 sequences are LGHNA and YSLEER. The V gene lost 0 bases and the J gene lost 4 bases, with 13 bases spanning the gap. The CDR3 sequence is 15 residues long.

In its sample, this clone was seen a few times. J is TRBJ1-2 and V is TRBV6-5; D call uncertain. The V gene's germline CDR1 is MNHEY and CDR2 SVGAGI. V was cut by 6 bases and J by 7 bases, with 9 bases left in between. CDR3 length: 11 residues. CDR3 bases: TGTGCCAGCAGAGAAGATAGTGGCTACACCTTC. Its translation is CASREDSGYTF.

The chain employs TRBV20-1 and TRBJ2-7, with D possibly being TRBD2 (6 bases). The CDR3 sequence is 11 residues long. V lost 8 bases, J lost 4 bases, and 12 bases lay in between. Per germline, CDR1 DFQATT and CDR2 SNEGSKA (reference sequence). The CDR3 DNA sequence: TGCAGTCCCGGGACTGAGTACGAGCAGTACTTC. Translating gives CSPGTEYEQYF.

This chain joins TRBV11-2 and TRBJ2-7, with 9 bases lining up with TRBD2. V shed 5 bases, J shed 2 bases, and the junction held 7 bases outside the gene matches. The length of the CDR3 is 15 residues. Looked up from germline, CDR1 is SGHAT and CDR2 is FQNNGV. Here the CDR3 DNA reads TGTGCCAGCAGCCCCCAAGCGGGAGGACCCTACGAGCAGTACTTC. Translating it yields CASSPQAGGPYEQYF.

This clone was counted between two and nine times. This chain uses TRBV6-6 with TRBJ2-2; tentatively, D is TRBD2 (5 bases). Trimming pared 5 bases from V and 4 bases from J, leaving 8 bases between. This CDR3 contains 13 residues. Germline CDR1 reads MNHNY; CDR2 reads SVGAGI (reference sequence). DNA for the CDR3: TGTGCCAGCAGTCCGAGCGGCACCGGGGAGCTGTTTTTT. Translated: CASSPSGTGELFF.